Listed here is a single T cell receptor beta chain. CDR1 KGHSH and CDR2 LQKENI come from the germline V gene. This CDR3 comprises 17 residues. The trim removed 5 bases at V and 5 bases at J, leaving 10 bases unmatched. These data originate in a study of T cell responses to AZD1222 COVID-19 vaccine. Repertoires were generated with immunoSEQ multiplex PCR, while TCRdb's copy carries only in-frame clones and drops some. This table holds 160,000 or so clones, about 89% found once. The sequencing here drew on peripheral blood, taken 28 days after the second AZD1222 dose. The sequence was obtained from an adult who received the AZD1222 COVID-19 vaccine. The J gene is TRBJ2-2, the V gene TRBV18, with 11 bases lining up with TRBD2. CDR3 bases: TGTGCCAGCTCATCAACTCGACTAGCGGGATCTACCGGGGAGCTGTTTTTT. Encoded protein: CASSSTRLAGSTGELFF.